The 10 T cell receptor beta chains presented below share a single source sample, sequenced in a study of T-cell memory formation after mild COVID-19. TCRdb re-called the 5' RACE reads through MiXCR, storing one row per CDR3 protein. This sample has about 560,000 distinct CDR3 sequences; about 20% occur once, and the top ten carry about 8.7%. The sequenced sample consisted of PBMCs or a T cell subset sorted from them (not recorded which). The receptors were gathered from an adult woman who had mild COVID-19 (a few samples of this study predate the infection). Cell type and time point are not known.

This clonotype was recorded at least ten times. V and J are TRBV12-3 or TRBV12-4 and TRBJ2-1; 10 nucleotides agree with TRBD2. CDR3 length equals 14 residues. Trimming removed 6 bases from V and 13 bases from J; junction bases left unmatched: 12. CDR3 protein: CASRASSSGGLQFF. CDR3 in DNA: TGTGCCAGCAGGGCCTCCTCTAGCGGGGGACTCCAGTTCTTC.

J is TRBJ2-5 and V is TRBV27; a possible D gene is TRBD2 (6 bases). V shed 3 bases and J shed 2 bases, with 16 bases lying between them. The CDR3 runs 16 residues. Germline CDR1 is MNHEY and CDR2 is SMNVEV (reference sequence). Written as DNA, the CDR3 is TGTGCCAGCAGTTTTGTAGGAGGGACTGGTCAAGAGACCCAGTACTTC. This translates into CASSFVGGTGQETQYF.

This clonotype showed up just a few times. The chain is built from TRBV20-1 and TRBJ2-7, with 7 bases aligning to TRBD1. Trimming at V came to 0 bases and at J to 3 bases, leaving 8 bases not matched to a gene. The CDR3 consists of 15 residues. Germline CDR1 is DFQATT and CDR2 is SNEGSKA (reference sequence). The CDR3, as DNA: TGCAGTGCTAGAGATTTGAGAGGGGGCGGCTACGAGCAGTACTTC. Protein product: CSARDLRGGGYEQYF.

This clonotype has more than one count but fewer than ten. The chain employs TRBV28 and TRBJ1-1, with a possible D match to TRBD1 (5 bases). Trimming removed 4 bases at V and 7 bases at J, with 22 bases between. The CDR3 totals 16 residues. Germline loops: CDR1 MDHEN, CDR2 SYDVKM. CDR3 region: CASSSSGRGGVSEAFF. CDR3 DNA: TGTGCCAGCAGTTCCTCGGGACGGGGAGGAGTGAGTGAAGCTTTCTTT.

The chain combines TRBV6-2 or TRBV6-3 with TRBJ2-1, with TRBD2 identical over 7 bases. Per the germline V gene, CDR1 is MNHEY and CDR2 is SVGEGT. The V gene end was trimmed by 6 bases and the J gene end by 2 bases; junction bases not matched to a gene: 4. The length of the CDR3 is 14 residues. CDR3 loop: CASRALAAYNEQFF. Written as DNA, the CDR3 is TGTGCCAGCAGGGCTCTAGCGGCCTACAATGAGCAGTTCTTC.

V and J are TRBV5-1 and TRBJ1-2, with no clear D. With 0 bases removed from V and 6 bases from J, the gap between germline ends came to 9 bases. Germline CDR1 and CDR2: SGHRS and YFSETQ. The CDR3 is made up of 13 amino acids. Here the CDR3 reads CASSLASGDGYTF. The CDR3 coding sequence is TGCGCCAGCAGCTTGGCCTCGGGAGATGGCTACACCTTC.

This clonotype was recorded a few times. The chain links TRBV15 to TRBJ2-3; TRBD2 agrees at 11 bases. This CDR3 is built from 16 residues. Germline assignment: CDR1 LNHNV and CDR2 YYDKDF (reference sequence). Losses at the gene ends were 1 base for V and 14 bases for J; bases not matched to a gene: 14. CDR3 sequence: CATSRGGTSGRPQLYF. DNA for the CDR3: TGTGCCACCAGCAGAGGGGGGACTAGCGGACGTCCCCAGTTGTATTTT.

This clonotype has a handful of counts. J is TRBJ2-7 and V is TRBV27, with TRBD1 matching 7 bases. This CDR3 is built from 13 residues. J lost 4 bases, V lost 6 bases, and 6 bases had no gene match. Looked up from germline, CDR1 is MNHEY and CDR2 is SMNVEV (reference sequence). The CDR3: CASRAPGQYEQYF. DNA of the CDR3: TGTGCCAGCAGGGCCCCGGGACAGTACGAGCAGTACTTC.

This clonotype was seen a few times. The J gene is TRBJ2-7, the V gene TRBV12-3 or TRBV12-4; TRBD2 is a possible D gene (5 bases). Trimming removed 6 bases at V and 4 bases at J, with 13 bases between. This CDR3 has 13 residues. The CDR3 region is CASSRGLRYEQYF. DNA for the CDR3: TGTGCCAGCAGCCGAGGGTTACGGTACGAGCAGTACTTC.

DNA of the CDR3: TGTGCCAGCAGTGAAATGGCTAACTATGGCTACACCTTC. Residues: CASSEMANYGYTF. The gene calls are TRBV25-1 and TRBJ1-2; no clear D gene. This CDR3 is 13 amino acids long. Germline values: CDR1 MGHDK, CDR2 SYGVNS. Deletions cut 2 bases from V and 0 bases from J, with 4 bases between.